Listed here are 6 T cell receptor beta chains from one sample, sequenced in a study of cytomegalovirus exposure and HLA in healthy donors. Use of 60 Vbeta and 13 Jbeta primers characterized the PCR. Data came from immunoSEQ multiplex PCR; TCRdb stores just in-frame clones and leaves some out. The sample has more than 110,000 clones, about 8.9% seen once. The sample consisted of PBMCs. Receptor source: a man in his forties or fifties in good health and CMV-seronegative.

This sequence joins TRBV5-4 and TRBJ2-6, with D maybe TRBD2 (6 bases). The CDR3 is 15 residues long. Between the trimmed V and J ends, which lost 0 bases and 2 bases, there was a span of 6 bases. Germline CDR1 SGHNT, CDR2 YYREEE (reference sequence). CDR3 DNA: TGTGCCAGCAGCTTGGCGGGGGCTGGGGCCAACGTCCTGACTTTC. Its translation is CASSLAGAGANVLTF.

The table lists this clone with a few counts. The chain employs TRBV6-1 and TRBJ2-3; 10 bases match TRBD1. Germline V gene data show CDR1 as MNHNS and CDR2 as SASEGT. The CDR3 totals 15 residues. The ends lost 4 bases at V and 5 bases at J; junction bases unmatched: 6. The CDR3 is CASSAGTGVIDTQYF. In DNA form, the CDR3 reads TGTGCCAGCAGTGCAGGGACAGGGGTTATAGATACGCAGTATTTT.

V gene TRBV7-9 combines with J gene TRBJ1-6; 11 bases line up with TRBD1. CDR1 SEHNR and CDR2 FQNEAQ come from the germline V gene (reference sequence). V dropped 2 bases and J dropped 14; count of bases not matched to a gene: 5. The CDR3 length is 14 residues. Here the CDR3 DNA reads TGTGCCAGCAGCTTATACCCGGGACAGGGGGCCCTCCACTTT. Translated: CASSLYPGQGALHF.

In its sample, this clone was seen a few times. This chain joins TRBV30 and TRBJ1-3, with 8 bases identical to TRBD1. The CDR3 is 16 residues long. The junction had 11 bases not matched to a gene; V was cut back by 3 bases and J by 4 bases. Per the germline V gene, CDR1 is GTSNPN and CDR2 is SVGIG (reference sequence). The CDR3 spells CAWRDDRGEAGNTIYF. The CDR3 DNA reads as TGTGCCTGGAGGGACGACAGGGGTGAAGCGGGAAACACCATATATTTT.

This clone was detected a few times. The sample has other DNA sequences that encode this CDR3 too. The CDR3 sequence: CASSLSGSGETQYF. CDR3 DNA sequence: TGTGCCAGCAGCTTAAGCGGGAGCGGGGAGACCCAGTACTTC. This chain connects TRBV7-3 to TRBJ2-5, with 7 nucleotides matching TRBD2. The germline CDR1 and CDR2 sequences are SGHTA and FQGTGA. The CDR3 is 14 amino acids. The V gene end was trimmed by 1 base and the J gene end by 5 bases; junction bases not matched to a gene: 4.

This clone was observed a handful of times. In DNA form, the CDR3 reads TGTGCCAGCAGCCCACAAGCTAACTATGGCTACACCTTC. Its protein is CASSPQANYGYTF. The rearrangement links TRBV28 to TRBJ1-2; no clear D gene. The CDR3 covers 13 residues. Trimming cost V 6 bases and J 0 bases, with 8 bases left between them. The germline gives CDR1 MDHEN, CDR2 SYDVKM.